This T cell receptor (beta chain) is drawn from a study of regulatory T cells (dated by TCRdb to the late 2010s). General notes on the study: Between CD3G-deficient patients and healthy controls, the study compared T-cell receptor beta repertoires in sorted regulatory T cells, conventional CD4+ T cells and CD8+ T cells.

With respect to this clone: Its antigen target is currently unknown. It has no much larger one-base neighbor in the sample; base qualities were not kept.

Paper-wide results and their limitations: Hydrophobic residues at CDR3 positions 6 and 7 were enriched in conventional CD4+ T cells from CD3G-deficient patients, which suggests more self-reactive specificities. In patients, repertoires had restricted unique TRB V-J pairs and skewed V and J gene usage, with regulatory T cells showing the most marked changes.

Including the terminal cysteine and phenylalanine, the CDR3 comprises 14 residues. The read is trimmed to its CDR3 DNA, 42 bases read in frame from base 1. The V end loses 6 bases and the J end loses 4 bases, and a stretch of 15 bases separates them. CDR1 and CDR2 were assigned from the germline V gene as MDHEN and SYDVKM. The multiplex PCR used 52 forward TRBV primers and 13 reverse TRBJ primers, with assay-based and computational corrections for amplification bias. Rearranged TRB loci were amplified from genomic DNA by multiplex PCR within the immunoSEQ assay. TRB amplicons were sequenced on an Illumina HiSeq platform. The study's processing was this. Custom algorithms error-filtered the raw sequences and aligned the raw sequences to reference gene sequences, after which the immunoSEQ online tools were used for analysis. The frequencies of productive and nonproductive TRB rearrangements were evaluated among unique sequences as well as among total sequences. The likelihood of self-reactivity was estimated by examining two features, hydrophobicity and amino acid composition, of TRB CDR3 positions 6 and 7. Prism software was used to run t tests, Mann-Whitney tests or two-way ANOVA for comparisons between groups. Imported from immuneACCESS, the table was reduced by TCRdb to in-frame sequences with V and J called. These copies leave out some clones; in studies compared against another copy, an unresolved V gene accounts for under half, and the cause of the remainder is not known. V, J and clone size were drawn from that table, and D and trimming were deduced from the DNA. This sample is represented by around 16,000 clones; roughly 82% of them were singletons. Jointly, the top ten make up around 7.8% of the sample.

Evidence of autoimmunity was found in all CD3G-deficient patients, and more severe autoimmunity was observed in two of the patients. At testing, patients were between 2 and 39 years old and showed lower naive and higher memory CD4+ and CD8+ T-cell proportions. CD4+ cells were FACS-sorted into CD25-high CD127-low regulatory T cells and CD25-low CD127-high conventional CD4+ T cells. Several individuals with CD3G deficiency were included in the patient group. An international network of physicians across the United States, Europe and Asia provided the patient samples and clinical data. Peripheral blood mononuclear cells were isolated by Ficoll density separation.

The chain was built from TRBV28 and TRBJ1-1; the D gene identity is not certain. The sequence was obtained from a person aged 30 to 40 with CD3G deficiency. Sequenced material: conventional CD4+ T cells sorted from blood. The CDR3 has the sequence CASSTLGVFTEAFF. The DNA reads as follows: TGTGCCAGCAGCACTTTAGGAGTGTTCACTGAAGCTTTCTTT. Reference TRBV28 and TRBJ1-1 genes cover what lies past the CDR3, so the full variable domain is DVKVTQSSRYLVKRTGEKVFLECVQDMDHENMFWYRQDPGLGLRLIYFSYDVKMKEKGDIPEGYSVSREKKERFSLILESASTNQTSMYLCASSTLGVFTEAFFGQGTRLTVV.